Below, 6 T cell receptor beta chains from the same sample are listed, as sequenced in a study of T-cell reconstitution after alpha-beta-depleted transplantation in children. TCRbeta library preparation incorporated unique molecular identifiers. TCRdb used MiXCR to reprocess the PCR reads, holding one entry per CDR3 protein. This sample yields 200,000 to 250,000 distinct CDR3 sequences, of which approximately 11% are seen a single time; approximately 30% belongs to the top ten. The starting material was PBMCs, obtained before TCRalphabeta/CD19-depleted stem cell transplant. These TCRs come from a child younger than two with acute myeloid leukemia, due to receive a stem cell transplant.

This clonotype was observed at least ten times. The rearrangement joins TRBV29-1 to TRBJ1-6; no clear D. This CDR3 comprises 13 residues. The germline CDR1 and CDR2 sequences are SQVTM and ANQGSEA. Trimming cost V 2 bases and J 9 bases, with 11 bases left between them. The CDR3 region has the DNA TGCAGCGTTGAATCCTACGGAGGTTCACCCCTCCACTTT. It codes for CSVESYGGSPLHF. Supplemented by reference TRBV29-1 and TRBJ1-6, the full variable domain reads SAVISQKPSRDICQRGTSLTIQCQVDSQVTMMFWYRQQPGQSLTLIATANQGSEATYESGFVIDKFPISRPNLTFSTLTVSNMSPEDSSIYLCSVESYGGSPLHFGNGTRLTVT.

The table lists this clonotype with many counts. The chain recombines TRBV5-1 with TRBJ1-2; 7 bases agree with TRBD1. Germline CDR1 is SGHRS and CDR2 is YFSETQ. This CDR3 has 16 amino acids. Unmatched junction bases numbered 10, after V lost 1 base and J lost 4 bases. Here the CDR3 DNA reads TGCGCCAGCAGCTTGTGGGTTCTTGACAGGGCCTATGGCTACACCTTC. Protein sequence: CASSLWVLDRAYGYTF. Full variable domain (outside the CDR3, taken from reference TRBV5-1 and TRBJ1-2): KAGVTQTPRYLIKTRGQQVTLSCSPISGHRSVSWYQQTPGQGLQFLFEYFSETQRNKGNFPGRFSGRQFSNSRSEMNVSTLELGDSALYLCASSLWVLDRAYGYTFGSGTRLTVV.

The table lists this clonotype with a few counts. The chain recombines TRBV20-1 with TRBJ2-6; D remains unclear. The CDR3 consists of 15 residues. Germline V lookup: CDR1 DFQATT, CDR2 SNEGSKA (reference sequence). The V end was cut by 0 bases, the J end by 2 bases, with 8 bases between. CDR3 coding DNA: TGCAGTGCTAGAGATGGGGTAACTGGGGCCAACGTCCTGACTTTC. Protein: CSARDGVTGANVLTF.

Points on this clonotype: Since a much larger clone is just one base distant, this may be a read error. The genes are TRBV12-3 or TRBV12-4 and TRBJ1-2; D is unclear. This CDR3 has 12 amino acids. The CDR3 DNA sequence: TGTGCCAGCAGTTTAGTGGGCTATGGCGACACCTTC. Translating gives CASSLVGYGDTF.

This clonotype was found a few times. This sequence may be a read error, since a much larger clone differs from it by one base. In DNA form, the CDR3 reads TGTACCAGCAGTTTAGACTTTGGGCCGGGACTACACCACAATGAGCAGTTCTTC. Translating it yields CTSSLDFGPGLHHNEQFF. This chain connects TRBV12-3 or TRBV12-4 to TRBJ2-1; 7 bases match TRBD2. There are 18 residues in the CDR3.

About this clonotype itself: At one of its ends the junction is not consistent with the germline gene, which may arise from a read error. This chain uses TRBV19 with TRBJ2-7, with D tentatively TRBD2 (5 bases). Germline loops: CDR1 LNHDA, CDR2 SQIVND (reference sequence). The CDR3 consists of 17 residues. The CDR3 here is CASSRGGVAGSSYEEYF. The CDR3 nucleotides are TGTGCCAGTAGTCGAGGTGGCGTTGCGGGTTCTTCCTACGAGGAGTACTTC.